The 30 T cell receptor beta chains presented below share a single source sample, sequenced in a study of siplizumab effects on memory and regulatory T cells. The method was immunoSEQ multiplex PCR; TCRdb's version includes in-frame clones alone and lacks a portion of them. The sample yields roughly 68,000 clones, less than 85% seen once. The source material was memory CD4+ T cells sorted from blood. Receptors were obtained from a human donor in good health.

This chain connects TRBV6-1 to TRBJ1-1; D unresolved. Trimming left V 0 bases short and J 3 bases short, with 11 bases between. Germline V lookup: CDR1 MNHNS, CDR2 SASEGT. The CDR3 covers 15 residues. In DNA form, the CDR3 reads TGTGCCAGCAGTGAAGCAATCATTAAGGACACTGAAGCTTTCTTT. The encoded protein is CASSEAIIKDTEAFF.

The rearrangement uses TRBV6-1 and TRBJ2-3; 11 nucleotides align to TRBD2. Trimming at V came to 4 bases and at J to 6 bases, leaving 9 bases not matched to a gene. Germline CDR1 and CDR2: MNHNS and SASEGT. The CDR3 has 16 residues. The CDR3 sequence: CASSGVTSGKQDTQYF. The DNA for the CDR3 is TGTGCCAGCAGTGGAGTGACTAGCGGGAAACAGGATACGCAGTATTTT.

The chain couples TRBV2 to TRBJ2-7; possible D gene TRBD2, 6 bases. The V end lost 4 bases, the J end lost 4 bases, and 14 bases lay between the germline ends. This CDR3 region has 14 residues. Germline V gene data show CDR1 as SNHLY and CDR2 as FYNNEI. The CDR3 sequence: CASSGRRDGYEQYF. CDR3 nucleotides: TGTGCCAGCAGTGGCCGGAGGGACGGGTACGAGCAGTACTTC.

V and J are TRBV9 and TRBJ2-7; possibly TRBD1 for D (6 bases). Germline values: CDR1 SGDLS, CDR2 YYNGEE. CDR3 length: 15 residues. Trimming left V 3 bases short and J 0 bases short, with 13 bases between. DNA for the CDR3: TGTGCCAGCAGCGCCGCAGGGGCGCACTCCTACGAGCAGTACTTC. Amino acid sequence: CASSAAGAHSYEQYF.

The rearrangement joins TRBV7-9 to TRBJ2-1, with 7 bases aligning to TRBD1. V shed 5 bases, J shed 14 bases, and the junction held 3 bases outside the gene matches. CDR1 is SEHNR, CDR2 FQNEAQ, per germline (reference sequence). The CDR3 has 10 amino acids. The CDR3 DNA is TGTGCCAGCAGCCAGGGACAGAAGTTCTTC. This encodes CASSQGQKFF.

The J gene is TRBJ2-3, the V gene TRBV2; D not certain. This CDR3 region has 12 residues. Germline CDR1 and CDR2: SNHLY and FYNNEI. The ends were cut back, 7 bases at V and 8 bases at J, with 13 bases in the middle. The CDR3 is CASTHEELTQYF. The CDR3 nucleotides are TGTGCCAGCACGCACGAGGAACTTACGCAGTATTTT.

This clone was counted between two and nine times. J is TRBJ2-5 and V is TRBV5-1; D gene ambiguous. Germline V CDR1 and CDR2: SGHRS, YFSETQ. The length of the CDR3 is 13 residues. V lost 5 bases, J lost 1 base, and 9 bases lay in between. This CDR3 reads CASRDGLQETQYF. For the CDR3, the DNA is TGCGCCAGCAGGGACGGCCTCCAAGAGACCCAGTACTTC.

The chain links TRBV10-3 to TRBJ2-3, with D hard to call. Germline V CDR1 and CDR2: ENHRY, SYGVKD. Trimming stripped 4 bases from V and 4 bases from J, with 15 bases between. The CDR3 runs 15 residues. The CDR3 loop is CAISVSGTHSDTQYF. CDR3 DNA: TGTGCCATCAGTGTAAGTGGTACACATTCAGATACGCAGTATTTT.

The rearrangement uses TRBV12-5 and TRBJ2-3; D possibly corresponds to TRBD1 (6 bases). V lost 5 bases, J lost 0 bases, and 12 bases lay in between. Germline assignment: CDR1 LGHNT and CDR2 FRNRAP. This CDR3 region has 15 residues. The CDR3 sequence is CASGTGQISTDTQYF. CDR3 bases: TGTGCTAGTGGTACCGGACAGATAAGCACAGATACGCAGTATTTT.

V and J are TRBV5-6 and TRBJ2-5, with unresolved D. The length of the CDR3 is 14 residues. Per the germline V gene, CDR1 is SGHDT and CDR2 is YYEEEE. V dropped 4 bases and J dropped 5 bases, with 15 bases sitting between them. CDR3 DNA sequence: TGTGCCAGCAGCGCCCCTGGTCAGTTGGAGACCCAGTACTTC. Its protein product is CASSAPGQLETQYF.

By share, this clone counts as medium-sized. V usage is TRBV4-1 and J usage is TRBJ1-1, with 7 bases identical to TRBD1. CDR3 length equals 19 residues. Germline V gene lookup returns CDR1 MGHRA and CDR2 YSYEKL. V lost 4 bases, J lost 3 bases, and 20 bases stayed unmatched. The chain's CDR3 is CASSPGGSWEGFPDTEAFF. As DNA, the CDR3 is TGCGCCAGCAGCCCAGGGGGTAGCTGGGAGGGTTTTCCCGACACTGAAGCTTTCTTT.

This chain connects TRBV2 to TRBJ1-5; 9 bases align to TRBD1. CDR3 size: 14 residues. Per the germline V gene, CDR1 is SNHLY and CDR2 is FYNNEI. The junction had 5 bases not matched to a gene; V was cut back by 6 bases and J by 5 bases. The CDR3 protein is CASSAGQGHQPQHF. DNA for the CDR3: TGTGCCAGCAGCGCCGGACAGGGGCATCAGCCCCAGCATTTT.

The V gene is TRBV18, the J gene TRBJ1-2, with 7 bases that match TRBD1. Germline trimming cut 4 bases from V and 6 bases from J; bases unmatched to any gene: 2. CDR3 size: 12 residues. Germline V lookup: CDR1 KGHSH, CDR2 LQKENI. The CDR3: CASSQGADGYTF. The DNA for the CDR3 is TGTGCCAGCTCACAGGGGGCGGATGGCTACACCTTC.

The gene calls are TRBV6-5 and TRBJ1-6, with a possible D match to TRBD1 (5 bases). Germline-derived CDR1 and CDR2 are MNHEY and SVGAGI. Trimming took off 1 base at V and 7 bases at J, with 8 bases between the two ends. This CDR3 region has 14 residues. The DNA of the CDR3 is TGTGCCAGCAGTTACTTGGGGCGGAATTCACCCCTCCACTTT. It encodes CASSYLGRNSPLHF.

The V call is TRBV7-9, the J call TRBJ1-1, with 8 bases fitting TRBD1. Unmatched junction bases numbered 8, after V lost 5 bases and J lost 3 bases. This CDR3 has 15 amino acids. Germline V gives CDR1 SEHNR, CDR2 FQNEAQ (reference sequence). The CDR3 loop is CASSPGQGVYTEAFF. The DNA of the CDR3 is TGTGCCAGCAGCCCCGGACAGGGAGTGTACACTGAAGCTTTCTTT.

Only one count was recorded for this clone. This specimen includes other DNA sequences encoding the same CDR3. The V gene is TRBV2, the J gene TRBJ2-1; the match to TRBD2 covers 9 bases. J lost 12 bases, V lost 4 bases, and 7 bases had no gene match. The CDR3 is 13 residues long. Germline V lookup: CDR1 SNHLY, CDR2 FYNNEI. For the CDR3, the DNA is TGTGCCAGCAGTGGGCCGCAGCGGGGGGCGCAGTTCTTC. Protein sequence: CASSGPQRGAQFF.

This clone turned up a few times. V gene TRBV30 combines with J gene TRBJ2-3, with D possibly TRBD2 on 6 matching bases. V lost 0 bases and J lost 6, with 16 bases in between. Per the germline V gene, CDR1 is GTSNPN and CDR2 is SVGIG (reference sequence). The CDR3 has 15 amino acids. Here the CDR3 DNA reads TGTGCCTGGAGTGTGCGAACAGGAGGGAGGGATACGCAGTATTTT. The encoded protein is CAWSVRTGGRDTQYF. The entire variable domain, with the rest obtained from reference TRBV30 and TRBJ2-3, is as follows: SQTIHQWPATLVQPVGSPLSLECTVEGTSNPNLYWYRQAAGRGLQLLFYSVGIGQISSEVPQNLSASRPQDRQFILSSKKLLLSDSGFYLCAWSVRTGGRDTQYFGPGTRLTVL.

The chain recombines TRBV7-3 with TRBJ2-1; D remains ambiguous. Germline lookup yields CDR1 SGHTA and CDR2 FQGTGA. V lost 0 bases and J lost 15, with 18 bases in between. The CDR3 sequence is 14 residues long. CDR3 protein: CASSLTSASPPSFF. CDR3 coding DNA: TGTGCCAGCAGCTTAACCTCGGCCTCCCCCCCATCGTTCTTC.

This rearrangement joins TRBV13 to TRBJ2-1; 8 bases align to TRBD2. CDR1 is PRHDT and CDR2 is FYEKMQ in the germline V gene (reference sequence). CDR3 length: 15 amino acids. J gave up 6 bases and V 2 bases, and 6 bases lay outside the gene matches. The CDR3 nucleotides are TGTGCCAGCAGCTTATGGTTAACTAGCGGCAATGAGCAGTTCTTC. Amino acid sequence: CASSLWLTSGNEQFF.

The chain uses TRBV11-2 and TRBJ1-2, with a weak D call TRBD1 (5 bases). The V gene lost 5 bases and the J gene lost 6 bases, with 10 bases spanning the gap. The germline V gene encodes CDR1 SGHAT and CDR2 FQNNGV. The CDR3 consists of 12 residues. The CDR3 DNA reads TGTGCCAGCAGCGACCACAGGAATGGCTACACCTTC. Its protein is CASSDHRNGYTF.

This rearrangement joins TRBV10-3 to TRBJ2-2; 7 bases match TRBD2. This CDR3 contains 14 residues. V dropped 5 bases and J dropped 4; count of bases not matched to a gene: 4. Germline V CDR1 and CDR2: ENHRY, SYGVKD. CDR3 nucleotide sequence: TGTGCCATCAGTTCCGGGAGGAGCACCGGGGAGCTGTTTTTT. Translation gives CAISSGRSTGELFF.

The rearrangement joins TRBV6-8 to TRBJ2-1; TRBD2 agrees at 8 bases. The CDR3 has 15 amino acids. Germline CDR1 and CDR2: MNHGY and SAAAGT. Trimming cost V 2 bases and J 6 bases; bases outside gene matches: 6. The CDR3 is CASSYQRERGNEQFF. Written as DNA, the CDR3 is TGTGCCAGCAGTTACCAGCGGGAGAGGGGCAATGAGCAGTTCTTC.

This clone was seen only a few times. V usage is TRBV18 and J usage is TRBJ2-5; 7 bases map to TRBD2. CDR1 KGHSH and CDR2 LQKENI come from the germline V gene. J lost 2 bases, V lost 0 bases, and 3 bases had no gene match. CDR3 length equals 15 residues. The CDR3 protein is CASSPPRGGQETQYF. The DNA for the CDR3 is TGTGCCAGCTCACCACCACGGGGAGGGCAAGAGACCCAGTACTTC.

This chain links TRBV7-2 with TRBJ2-4; D gene uncertain. The CDR3 is 14 residues long. Germline V gene lookup returns CDR1 SGHTA and CDR2 FQGNSA. Deletions cut 5 bases from V and 0 bases from J, with 8 bases between. This CDR3 is CASSPTPAKNIQYF. For the CDR3, the DNA is TGTGCCAGCAGCCCAACTCCAGCCAAAAACATTCAGTACTTC.

In its sample, this clone was seen a few times. The sample holds other DNA sequences that translate to the same CDR3. The V and J genes are TRBV5-4 and TRBJ2-1, with D perhaps TRBD1 (5 bases). Germline V gene lookup returns CDR1 SGHNT and CDR2 YYREEE (reference sequence). This CDR3 spans 16 amino acids. V was pared by 0 bases and J by 0 bases, with 10 bases between. The CDR3 loop is CASSLGGRGSYNEQFF. The DNA for the CDR3 is TGTGCCAGCAGCTTGGGGGGCAGAGGCTCCTACAATGAGCAGTTCTTC.

The chain links TRBV6-1 to TRBJ1-5; D is ambiguous. V dropped 7 bases and J dropped 3 bases, with 7 bases sitting between them. The CDR3 has 12 residues. Germline CDR1 and CDR2: MNHNS and SASEGT. This chain's CDR3 is CASMSLNQPQHF. As DNA, the CDR3 is TGTGCCAGCATGTCTCTCAATCAGCCCCAGCATTTT.

The rearrangement uses TRBV19 and TRBJ1-2, with a tentative D call TRBD1 (5 bases). The CDR3 is made up of 17 amino acids. Trimming cost V 2 bases and J 2 bases, with 18 bases left between them. Per the germline V gene, CDR1 is LNHDA and CDR2 is SQIVND (reference sequence). This CDR3 is CASSILEGSGGNYGYTF. CDR3 DNA sequence: TGTGCCAGTAGTATATTGGAGGGGTCGGGAGGGAACTATGGCTACACCTTC.

Remarks on this clone: One junction end disagrees with the germline gene, perhaps due to a read error. The J gene is TRBJ1-1, the V gene TRBV5-3; no clear D gene. TRBV5-3 belongs to the ORF category, with a function that is uncertain. This CDR3 is 17 amino acids long. CDR3 residues: CARGLEFEGLTNTEAFF. CDR3 bases: TGTGCCAGAGGCTTGGAGTTCGAGGGATTGACGAACACTGAAGCTTTCTTT.

This rearrangement joins TRBV19 to TRBJ1-2; a possible D gene is TRBD1 (5 bases). Trimming took 8 bases from V and 1 from J, leaving 14 bases between them. Germline V lookup: CDR1 LNHDA, CDR2 SQIVND (reference sequence). CDR3 length: 14 residues. The CDR3 spells CASRPGHDNYGYTF. The DNA of the CDR3 is TGTGCCAGTCGCCCGGGGCATGATAACTATGGCTACACCTTC.

This sequence joins TRBV15 and TRBJ2-1; D might be TRBD2 (5 bases). The CDR3 covers 15 residues. CDR1 and CDR2 (germline): LNHNV, YYDKDF (reference sequence). Deletions cut 0 bases from V and 15 bases from J, with 21 bases between. CDR3 loop: CATSRDNTGNARPFF. In nucleotides, the CDR3 is TGTGCCACCAGCAGAGATAATACGGGGAACGCCAGGCCGTTCTTC.